This entry lists 17 T cell receptor beta chains sequenced from one sample in a study of shared clonotypes between healthy human individuals. TCRdb keeps only in-frame clones here, not all; method: immunoSEQ multiplex PCR. The sample shows about 1 million clones, around 75% of them seen only once. Sequenced: memory CD4+ T cells sorted from blood. The subset: CD45RA-negative fraction. The source of these receptors is a young man in good health.

On this clone: The same CDR3 also results from other DNA sequences found in this sample. The rearrangement joins TRBV6-1 to TRBJ1-2; D gene uncertain. Germline loops: CDR1 MNHNS, CDR2 SASEGT. The germline V and J ends were trimmed by 6 bases and 5 bases, with 4 bases remaining between them. This CDR3 has 10 residues. The CDR3 region is CASSDYGYTF. CDR3 bases: TGTGCCAGCAGCGATTATGGCTACACCTTC.

Regarding this clone: Other DNA sequences in this sample translate to the same CDR3. The rearrangement joins TRBV10-3 to TRBJ2-5, with D hard to call. V dropped 0 bases and J dropped 4 bases, with 9 bases sitting between them. Germline assignment: CDR1 ENHRY and CDR2 SYGVKD. The CDR3 is 14 amino acids. Here the CDR3 reads CAISESGVTETQYF. Here the CDR3 DNA reads TGTGCCATCAGTGAGTCAGGAGTTACAGAGACCCAGTACTTC.

J is TRBJ1-3 and V is TRBV6-1; D gene unclear. This CDR3 has 15 amino acids. Trimming left V 2 bases short and J 0 bases short, with 8 bases between. Germline V gives CDR1 MNHNS, CDR2 SASEGT. The CDR3 protein is CASSEFTVSGNTIYF. The DNA of the CDR3 is TGTGCCAGCAGTGAATTTACAGTCTCTGGAAACACCATATATTTT.

The chain carries TRBV6-1 and TRBJ1-6; 9 bases are a match to TRBD1. Germline V gene sequence: CDR1 MNHNS, CDR2 SASEGT. The CDR3 is made up of 14 amino acids. Trimming took 6 bases from V and 8 from J; bases not matched to a gene: 5. The CDR3 region is CASRQGTGYSPLHF. The DNA for the CDR3 is TGTGCCAGCAGGCAAGGGACAGGGTATTCACCCCTCCACTTT.

This sequence joins TRBV18 and TRBJ1-2, with D perhaps matching TRBD1 (6 bases). V lost 5 bases, J lost 6 bases, and 13 bases lay in between. The CDR3 spans 13 residues. From germline, CDR1 is KGHSH and CDR2 LQKENI. In DNA form, the CDR3 reads TGTGCCAGCTCAGAGGCTACAGGGAATGGCTACACCTTC. Translated, it gives CASSEATGNGYTF.

This clone has at least ten counts. The CDR3 nucleotides read TGTGCCAGCAGTCTTGAACCTACACTCATCACTACAGAGGATAGCAATCAGCCCCAGCATTTT. This gives the protein CASSLEPTLITTEDSNQPQHF. V and J are TRBV28 and TRBJ1-5, with unresolved D. The CDR3 consists of 21 residues. Trimming left V 5 bases short and J 0 bases short, with 29 bases between. Germline CDR1 reads MDHEN; CDR2 reads SYDVKM.

This chain links TRBV5-1 with TRBJ1-1; TRBD1 is a possible D gene (5 bases). Trimming stripped 2 bases from V and 1 base from J, with 18 bases between. The germline V gene has CDR1 SGHRS and CDR2 YFSETQ. The CDR3 runs 17 residues. The CDR3 DNA reads as TGCGCCAGCAGCTTCGGGTTACCGACAGACCGGAACACTGAAGCTTTCTTT. It codes for CASSFGLPTDRNTEAFF. Drawing the rest from reference TRBV5-1 and TRBJ1-1, the complete variable domain is KAGVTQTPRYLIKTRGQQVTLSCSPISGHRSVSWYQQTPGQGLQFLFEYFSETQRNKGNFPGRFSGRQFSNSRSEMNVSTLELGDSALYLCASSFGLPTDRNTEAFFGQGTRLTVV.

This rearrangement joins TRBV5-1 to TRBJ2-1; 8 bases are a match to TRBD2. The CDR3 length is 20 residues. Germline CDR1 reads SGHRS; CDR2 reads YFSETQ. With 6 bases clipped from V and 0 bases from J, the junction kept 20 bases outside the gene matches. CDR3 coding DNA: TGCGCCAGCATGAGGACCGGGACTAGGGTTACCTTGAGCTCCTACAATGAGCAGTTCTTC. This gives the protein CASMRTGTRVTLSSYNEQFF.

Only a few counts were recorded for this clone. J is TRBJ1-1 and V is TRBV28; D possibly corresponds to TRBD1 (5 bases). Trimming stripped 5 bases from V and 3 bases from J, with 19 bases between. The CDR3 loop spans 16 amino acids. The germline V gene encodes CDR1 MDHEN and CDR2 SYDVKM. CDR3 sequence reads: CASSGPVRALDTEAFF. The CDR3 bases are TGTGCCAGCAGTGGACCCGTCAGGGCGTTGGACACTGAAGCTTTCTTT.

V is TRBV6-1 and J is TRBJ1-6; no clear D gene. V was pared by 0 bases and J by 3 bases, with 12 bases between. Germline V CDR1 and CDR2: MNHNS, SASEGT. The CDR3 sequence is 17 residues long. The CDR3 reads CASSEAFRTLYNSPLHF. The DNA for the CDR3 is TGTGCCAGCAGTGAAGCCTTCCGGACCCTCTATAATTCACCCCTCCACTTT.

Points on this clone: The same CDR3 can be traced to other DNA sequences in this sample. V is TRBV7-9 and J is TRBJ2-3; D gene unclear. Deletions cut 2 bases from V and 3 bases from J, with 3 bases between. Germline V gene data show CDR1 as SEHNR and CDR2 as FQNEAQ (reference sequence). The CDR3 runs 12 residues. This chain's CDR3 is CASSLLTDTQYF. In nucleotides, the CDR3 is TGTGCCAGCAGCTTACTTACAGATACGCAGTATTTT. The complete variable domain, with remaining parts taken from reference TRBV7-9 and TRBJ2-3, reads DTGVSQNPRHKITKRGQNVTFRCDPISEHNRLYWYRQTLGQGPEFLTYFQNEAQLEKSRLLSDRFSAERPKGSFSTLEIQRTEQGDSAMYLCASSLLTDTQYFGPGTRLTVL.

This chain joins TRBV11-2 and TRBJ2-1, with D possibly matching TRBD2 (6 bases). V lost 2 bases and J 3 bases, leaving 8 bases between the germline ends. This CDR3 has 14 amino acids. Looked up from germline, CDR1 is SGHAT and CDR2 is FQNNGV. CDR3 DNA sequence: TGTGCCAGCAGCTTAAGCGGGTTCTACAATGAGCAGTTCTTC. Amino acid sequence: CASSLSGFYNEQFF.

The chain links TRBV7-3 to TRBJ1-2; D is possibly TRBD1 (5 bases). This CDR3 contains 13 residues. Looked up from germline, CDR1 is SGHTA and CDR2 is FQGTGA. Trimming left V 3 bases short and J 8 bases short, with 13 bases between. In DNA form, the CDR3 reads TGTGCCAGCAGCTTCCGGGACGGCTCCGGCTACACCTTC. Translation gives CASSFRDGSGYTF.

This chain joins TRBV6-6 and TRBJ1-2; no definite D call. CDR1 is MNHNY, CDR2 SVGAGI, per germline (reference sequence). Deletions cut 7 bases from V and 6 bases from J, with 15 bases between. The CDR3 runs to 13 residues. The CDR3 DNA reads TGTGCCAGCAAAGCGGGAGCAGTAAATGGCTACACCTTC. It yields the protein CASKAGAVNGYTF.

The chain combines TRBV6-1 with TRBJ2-1; D perhaps matches TRBD2 (6 bases). Germline CDR1 is MNHNS and CDR2 is SASEGT. Trimming shortened V by 4 bases and J by 0 bases, and 13 bases separated the two germline ends. This CDR3 region has 16 residues. CDR3 protein: CASSVIAASSYNEQFF. CDR3 DNA: TGTGCCAGCAGTGTAATAGCGGCAAGCTCCTACAATGAGCAGTTCTTC.

This clone was observed a handful of times. CDR3 in DNA: TGTGCCTGGAGTCAGAGGAGCACAGATACGCAGTATTTT. Translating gives CAWSQRSTDTQYF. The chain joins TRBV30 to TRBJ2-3; D gene ambiguous. The germline V gene encodes CDR1 GTSNPN and CDR2 SVGIG (reference sequence). V was shortened by 2 bases and J by 0 bases, with 6 bases between the two germline ends. This CDR3 spans 13 amino acids.

The chain couples TRBV7-8 to TRBJ1-5, with D possibly matching TRBD1 (5 bases). This CDR3 is built from 14 residues. Looked up from germline, CDR1 is SGHVS and CDR2 is FQNEAQ. With 5 bases removed from V and 4 bases from J, the gap between germline ends came to 12 bases. CDR3 residues: CASSPRQLNQPQHF. The CDR3 nucleotides are TGTGCCAGCAGCCCTCGACAGCTGAATCAGCCCCAGCATTTT.